The present TCR beta chain was sequenced within a study of tumor and adjacent non-tumor tissue in lung cancer. TCRbeta libraries were built with three rounds of nested PCR, modified from ARM-PCR. Via MiXCR, TCRdb re-called the multiplex PCR reads, giving one row per CDR3 protein. The sample contains 90,000 to 100,000 distinct CDR3 sequences, 80% of which appear only once. No cell sorting was done before RNA was extracted from the tissue. Distant lung tissue was collected more than 3 cm away from the tumor edge. Germline-derived CDR1 and CDR2 are MGHRA and YSYEKL. V lost 3 bases to trimming and J lost 8 bases; unmatched junction nucleotides: 8. The CDR3 consists of 16 residues. This clonotype was seen once.

The source of this sequence is a man between 60 and 75 years old with small cell lung cancer. Sequencing was done on a sample of distant non-tumor lung tissue. The V gene is TRBV4-1, the J gene TRBJ1-6; TRBD1 matches at 9 bases. The CDR3 spells CASSQNRDRADSPLHF. The CDR3 DNA sequence: TGCGCCAGCAGCCAGAATCGGGACAGGGCGGATTCACCCCTCCACTTT.